This TCR beta chain is from a study of cytomegalovirus exposure and HLA in healthy donors. V shed 4 bases and J shed 4 bases, with 8 bases lying between them. The CDR3 is made up of 12 amino acids. CDR1 and CDR2 (germline): SGHDT, YYEEEE. Primers: 60 Vbeta forward and 13 Jbeta reverse. Generated by immunoSEQ multiplex PCR, the TCRdb table keeps only in-frame clones and is missing some. This table has about 70,000 clones, just over 85% appearing once. The gene calls are TRBV5-6 and TRBJ1-2, with D tentatively TRBD1 (6 bases). This clonotype originated in a woman aged 25 to 39 in good health and CMV-seronegative. Material for sequencing was PBMCs. The CDR3 loop reads CASSPGVYGYTF. The DNA for the CDR3 is TGTGCCAGCAGCCCAGGGGTCTATGGCTACACCTTC.